This is a list of T cell receptor beta chains from one sample in a study of CXCR3-negative and CXCR3-positive naive CD8 T cells. With the 5' RACE reads reprocessed, TCRdb shows one record per CDR3 protein and no DNA. In total, the table holds 55,000 to 65,000 distinct CDR3 sequences. The sequenced sample consisted of naive CXCR3+ CD8+ T cells from blood. The source of these receptors is a human donor in good health. Some clones in this sample may be carry-over from other donors' samples. Both conserved end residues are part of each CDR3. The order of the fields is J gene, V gene, CDR3 protein.

J: TRBJ2-7
V: TRBV6-6
CDR3: CASSLTGQYEQYF

J: TRBJ1-1
V: TRBV9
CDR3: CASSPRLVGNTEAFF

J: TRBJ2-2
V: TRBV29-1
CDR3: CSVGTNTGELFF

J: TRBJ2-1
V: TRBV27
CDR3: CASAEDLGEQFF

J: TRBJ2-7
V: TRBV7-9
CDR3: CASSKGQGNDEQYF

J: TRBJ2-7
V: TRBV7-9
CDR3: CASTQGGYEQYF

J: TRBJ2-7
V: TRBV5-1
CDR3: CASSPPPGDLYEQYF

J: TRBJ2-5
V: TRBV10-3
CDR3: CAISESGQRPQETQYF

J: TRBJ2-1
V: TRBV7-2
CDR3: CASRRGAHNEQFF

J: TRBJ2-7
V: TRBV4-3
CDR3: CASSQYQSYEQYF

J: TRBJ2-7
V: TRBV14
CDR3: CASSQFGGATSYEQYF

J: TRBJ1-1
V: TRBV7-3
CDR3: CASSLNPGFAEAFF

J: TRBJ2-3
V: TRBV29-1
CDR3: CSVEDFGQDGETQYF

J: TRBJ2-7
V: TRBV28
CDR3: CASSSLPDVSYEQYF

J: TRBJ2-7
V: TRBV12-3/TRBV12-4
CDR3: CASTLRFGDEQYF

J: TRBJ2-7
V: TRBV12-3/TRBV12-4
CDR3: CASSPGGQYEQYF

J: TRBJ2-3
V: TRBV28
CDR3: CASSLYRGEDTQYF

J: TRBJ1-5
V: TRBV4-3
CDR3: CASSQDLRYGQPQHF

J: TRBJ2-3
V: TRBV7-2
CDR3: CASSLLAAHGTDTQYF

J: TRBJ2-1
V: TRBV10-3
CDR3: CAISESGGFNNEQFF

J: TRBJ2-7
V: TRBV4-2
CDR3: CASSQPSSYEQYF

J: TRBJ2-7
V: TRBV6-2/TRBV6-3
CDR3: CASSWRESSYEQYF

J: TRBJ1-4
V: TRBV4-1
CDR3: CASSPLEGPRGEKLFF

J: TRBJ2-3
V: TRBV25-1
CDR3: CASSGGGPRADTQYF

J: TRBJ2-3
V: TRBV4-3
CDR3: CASSQDNRGASTDTQYF

J: TRBJ2-1
V: TRBV7-8
CDR3: CASSQREGQGSPNEQFF

J: TRBJ2-1
V: TRBV7-9
CDR3: CASRPIPDEQFF